This TCR beta chain is drawn from a study of cytomegalovirus exposure and HLA in healthy donors. The PCR made use of 60 Vbeta and 13 Jbeta primers. Sequencing was performed with immunoSEQ multiplex PCR; in TCRdb, only in-frame clones are kept and a portion is missing. The sample records about 150,000 clones, more than 75% being singletons. The CDR3 sequence is 13 residues long. The germline gives CDR1 GTSNPN, CDR2 SVGIG (reference sequence). V gave up 7 bases and J gave up 0 bases; unmatched junction bases: 4. What was sequenced was PBMCs. The clonotype was recovered from a woman between 18 and 30 years old in good health and CMV-seronegative. V and J are TRBV30 and TRBJ2-3, with 7 bases fitting TRBD2. The CDR3 loop is CASSSGSTDTQYF. Here the CDR3 DNA reads TGTGCCTCTTCTAGCGGCAGCACAGATACGCAGTATTTT.